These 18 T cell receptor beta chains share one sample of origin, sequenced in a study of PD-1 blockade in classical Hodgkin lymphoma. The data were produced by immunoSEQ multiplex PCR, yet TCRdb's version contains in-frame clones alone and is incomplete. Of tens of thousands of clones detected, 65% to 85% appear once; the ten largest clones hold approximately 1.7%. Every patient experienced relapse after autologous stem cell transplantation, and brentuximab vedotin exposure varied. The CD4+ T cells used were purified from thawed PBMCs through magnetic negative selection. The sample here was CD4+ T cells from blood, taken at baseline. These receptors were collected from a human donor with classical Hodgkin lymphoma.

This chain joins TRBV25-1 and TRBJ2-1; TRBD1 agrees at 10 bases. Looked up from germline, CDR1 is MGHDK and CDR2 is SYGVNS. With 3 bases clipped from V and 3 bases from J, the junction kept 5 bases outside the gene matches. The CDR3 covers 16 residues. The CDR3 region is CASSDPGTGVYNEQFF. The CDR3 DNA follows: TGTGCCAGCAGTGACCCCGGGACAGGGGTCTACAATGAGCAGTTCTTC.

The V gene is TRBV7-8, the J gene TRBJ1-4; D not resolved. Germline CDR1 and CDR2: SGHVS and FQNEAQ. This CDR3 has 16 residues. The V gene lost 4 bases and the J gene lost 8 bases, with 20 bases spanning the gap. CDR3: CASSSNLGNDGEKLFF. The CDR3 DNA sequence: TGTGCCAGCAGCTCCAACCTGGGGAACGACGGGGAAAAACTGTTTTTT.

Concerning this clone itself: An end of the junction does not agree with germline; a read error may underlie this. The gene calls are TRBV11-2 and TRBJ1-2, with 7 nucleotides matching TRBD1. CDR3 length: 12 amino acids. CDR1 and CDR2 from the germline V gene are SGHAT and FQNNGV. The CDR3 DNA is TGTGCCAGCAGCTTAGATTCAGACAGGGAGACGTTC. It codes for CASSLDSDRETF.

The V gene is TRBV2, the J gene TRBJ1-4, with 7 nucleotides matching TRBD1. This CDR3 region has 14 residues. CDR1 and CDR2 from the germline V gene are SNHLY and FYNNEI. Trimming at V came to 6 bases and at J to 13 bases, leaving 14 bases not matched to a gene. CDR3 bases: TGTGCCAGCAGGCCGGGACAGACTTTACGCGGACTGTTTTTT. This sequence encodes CASRPGQTLRGLFF.

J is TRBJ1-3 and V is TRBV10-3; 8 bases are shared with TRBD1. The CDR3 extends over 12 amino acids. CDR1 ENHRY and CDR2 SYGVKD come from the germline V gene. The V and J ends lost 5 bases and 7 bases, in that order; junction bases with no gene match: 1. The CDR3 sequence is CAISTGGNTIYF. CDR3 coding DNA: TGTGCCATCAGTACAGGGGGTAACACCATATATTTT.

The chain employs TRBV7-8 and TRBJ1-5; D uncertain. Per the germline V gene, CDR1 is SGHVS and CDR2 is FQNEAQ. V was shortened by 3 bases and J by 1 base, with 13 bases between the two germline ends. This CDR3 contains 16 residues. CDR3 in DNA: TGTGCCAGCAGCTTTAGGAGGGAACCCAGCAATCAGCCCCAGCATTTT. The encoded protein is CASSFRREPSNQPQHF. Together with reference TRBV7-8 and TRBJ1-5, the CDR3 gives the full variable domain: GAGVSQSPRYKVAKRGQDVALRCDPISGHVSLFWYQQALGQGPEFLTYFQNEAQLDKSGLPSDRFFAERPEGSVSTLKIQRTQQEDSAVYLCASSFRREPSNQPQHFGDGTRLSIL.

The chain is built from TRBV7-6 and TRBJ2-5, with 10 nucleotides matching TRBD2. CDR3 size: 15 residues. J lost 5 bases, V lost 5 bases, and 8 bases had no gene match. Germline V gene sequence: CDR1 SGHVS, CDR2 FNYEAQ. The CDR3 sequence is CASSPLAGGLETQYF. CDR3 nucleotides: TGTGCCAGCAGCCCATTAGCGGGGGGATTGGAGACCCAGTACTTC. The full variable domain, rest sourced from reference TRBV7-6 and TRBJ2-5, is GAGVSQSPRYKVTKRGQDVALRCDPISGHVSLYWYRQALGQGPEFLTYFNYEAQQDKSGLPNDRFSAERPEGSISTLTIQRTEQRDSAMYRCASSPLAGGLETQYFGPGTRLLVL.

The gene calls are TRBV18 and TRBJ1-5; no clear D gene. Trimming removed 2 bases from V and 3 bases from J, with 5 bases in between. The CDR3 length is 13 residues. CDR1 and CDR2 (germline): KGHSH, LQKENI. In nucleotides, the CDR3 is TGTGCCAGCTCACCAACTGACAATCAGCCCCAGCATTTT. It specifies CASSPTDNQPQHF.

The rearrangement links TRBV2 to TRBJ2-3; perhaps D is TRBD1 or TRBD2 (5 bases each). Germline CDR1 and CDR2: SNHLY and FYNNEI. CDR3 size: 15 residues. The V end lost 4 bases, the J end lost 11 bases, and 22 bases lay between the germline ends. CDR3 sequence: CASSALPRGGGEQYF. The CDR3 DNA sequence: TGTGCCAGCAGTGCCCTCCCCCGGGGCGGTGGGGAGCAGTATTTT.

The CDR3 spells CASSREAYNEQFF. CDR3 bases: TGTGCCAGCAGCCGAGAAGCTTACAATGAGCAGTTCTTC. The chain uses TRBV7-2 and TRBJ2-1; D is undetermined. Germline V CDR1 and CDR2: SGHTA, FQGNSA. The V and J ends lost 5 bases and 4 bases respectively, with 9 bases between them. The CDR3 is made up of 13 amino acids.

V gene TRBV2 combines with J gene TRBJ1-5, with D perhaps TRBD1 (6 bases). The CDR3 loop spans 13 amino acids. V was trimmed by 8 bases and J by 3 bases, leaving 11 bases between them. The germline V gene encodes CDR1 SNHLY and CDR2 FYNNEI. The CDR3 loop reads CASGRGANQPQHF. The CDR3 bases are TGTGCCAGCGGGCGGGGGGCCAATCAGCCCCAGCATTTT.

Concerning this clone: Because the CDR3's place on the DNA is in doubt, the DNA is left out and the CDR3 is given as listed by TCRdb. CDR3 amino acids: CASSKGRVGQGNTEAFF. The chain carries TRBV21-1 and TRBJ1-1; the table's D call of TRBD1 was not tested on the DNA. TRBV21-1 is a documented pseudogene. The CDR3 numbers 17 amino acids, ends counted.

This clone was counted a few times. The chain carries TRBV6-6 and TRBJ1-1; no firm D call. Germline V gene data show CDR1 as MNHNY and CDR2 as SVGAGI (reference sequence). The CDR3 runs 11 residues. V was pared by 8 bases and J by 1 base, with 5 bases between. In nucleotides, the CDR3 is TGTGCCAGCTTCAAGAACACTGAAGCTTTCTTT. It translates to CASFKNTEAFF.

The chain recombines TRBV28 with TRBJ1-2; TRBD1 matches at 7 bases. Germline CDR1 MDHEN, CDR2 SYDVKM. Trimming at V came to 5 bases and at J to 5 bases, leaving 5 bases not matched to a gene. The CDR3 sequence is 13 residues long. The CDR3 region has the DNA TGTGCCAGCAGTCCGGGACAGATGTATGGCTACACCTTC. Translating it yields CASSPGQMYGYTF.

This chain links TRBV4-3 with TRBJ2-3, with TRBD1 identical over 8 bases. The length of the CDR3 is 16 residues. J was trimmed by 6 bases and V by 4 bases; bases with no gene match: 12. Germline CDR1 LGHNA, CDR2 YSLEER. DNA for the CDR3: TGCGCCAGCAGCCGCGGAACCGGGACAGGTACTGATACGCAGTATTTT. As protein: CASSRGTGTGTDTQYF.

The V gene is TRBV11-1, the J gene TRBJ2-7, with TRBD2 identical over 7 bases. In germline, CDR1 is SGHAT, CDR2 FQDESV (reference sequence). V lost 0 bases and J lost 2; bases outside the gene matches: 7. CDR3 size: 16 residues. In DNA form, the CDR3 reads TGTGCCAGCAGCTTAGCCAGCGGGGCAACTACCTACGAGCAGTACTTC. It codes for CASSLASGATTYEQYF. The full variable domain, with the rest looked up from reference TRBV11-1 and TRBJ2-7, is EAEVAQSPRYKITEKSQAVAFWCDPISGHATLYWYRQILGQGPELLVQFQDESVVDDSQLPKDRFSAERLKGVDSTLKIQPAELGDSAMYLCASSLASGATTYEQYFGPGTRLTVT.

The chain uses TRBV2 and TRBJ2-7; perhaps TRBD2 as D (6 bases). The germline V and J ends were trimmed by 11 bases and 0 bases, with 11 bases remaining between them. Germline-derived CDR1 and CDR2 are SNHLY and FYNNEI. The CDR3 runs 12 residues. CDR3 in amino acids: CALGLSSYEQYF. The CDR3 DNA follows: TGTGCCTTGGGACTGAGCTCCTACGAGCAGTACTTC.

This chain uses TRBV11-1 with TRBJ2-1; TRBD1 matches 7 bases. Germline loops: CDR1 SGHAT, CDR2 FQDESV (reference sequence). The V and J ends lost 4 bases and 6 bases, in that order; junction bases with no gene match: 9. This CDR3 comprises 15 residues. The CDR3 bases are TGTGCCAGCAGCTACCGACAGGGTGGGGGCAATGAGCAGTTCTTC. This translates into CASSYRQGGGNEQFF.